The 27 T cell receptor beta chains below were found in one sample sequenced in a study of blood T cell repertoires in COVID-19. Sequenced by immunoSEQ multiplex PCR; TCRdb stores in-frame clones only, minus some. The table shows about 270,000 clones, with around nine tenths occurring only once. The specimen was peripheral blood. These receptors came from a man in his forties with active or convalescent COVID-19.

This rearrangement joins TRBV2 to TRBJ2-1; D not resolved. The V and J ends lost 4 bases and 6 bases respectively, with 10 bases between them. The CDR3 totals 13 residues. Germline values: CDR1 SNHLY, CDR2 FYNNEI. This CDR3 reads CASSGGPVNEQFF. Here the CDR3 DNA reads TGTGCCAGCAGTGGTGGGCCCGTCAATGAGCAGTTCTTC.

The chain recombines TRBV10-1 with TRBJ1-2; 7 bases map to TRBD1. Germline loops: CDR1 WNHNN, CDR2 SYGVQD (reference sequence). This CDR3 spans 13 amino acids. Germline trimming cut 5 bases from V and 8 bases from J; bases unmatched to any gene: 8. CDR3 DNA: TGCGCCAGCAGTAGACAGGGTTCGTACGGCTACACCTTC. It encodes CASSRQGSYGYTF.

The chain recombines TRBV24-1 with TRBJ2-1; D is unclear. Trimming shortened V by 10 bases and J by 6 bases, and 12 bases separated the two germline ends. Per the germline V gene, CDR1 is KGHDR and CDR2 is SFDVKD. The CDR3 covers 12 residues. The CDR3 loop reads CATRSLINEQFF. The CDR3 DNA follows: TGTGCCACGCGATCTTTGATCAATGAGCAGTTCTTC.

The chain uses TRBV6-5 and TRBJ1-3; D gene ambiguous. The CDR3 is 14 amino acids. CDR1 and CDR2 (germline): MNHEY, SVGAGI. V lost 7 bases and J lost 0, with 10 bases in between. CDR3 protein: CASIARASGNTIYF. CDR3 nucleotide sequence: TGTGCCAGCATAGCGAGGGCCTCTGGAAACACCATATATTTT.

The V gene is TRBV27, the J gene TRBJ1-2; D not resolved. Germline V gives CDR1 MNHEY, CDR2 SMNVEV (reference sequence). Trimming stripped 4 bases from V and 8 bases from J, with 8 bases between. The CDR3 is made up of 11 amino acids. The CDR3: CASSSGLGYTF. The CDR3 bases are TGTGCCAGCAGTTCCGGGTTGGGCTACACCTTC.

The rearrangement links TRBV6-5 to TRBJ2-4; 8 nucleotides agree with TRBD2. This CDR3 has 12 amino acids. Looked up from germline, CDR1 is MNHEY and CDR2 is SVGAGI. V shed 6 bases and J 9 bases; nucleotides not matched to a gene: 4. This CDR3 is CASSESGGIQYF. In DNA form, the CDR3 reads TGTGCCAGCAGCGAGAGCGGGGGCATTCAGTACTTC.

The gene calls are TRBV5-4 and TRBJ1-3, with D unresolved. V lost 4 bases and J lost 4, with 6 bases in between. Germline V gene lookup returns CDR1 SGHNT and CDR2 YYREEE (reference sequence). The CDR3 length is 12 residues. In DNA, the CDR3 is TGTGCCAGCAGCCCCCCAGGAAACACCATATATTTT. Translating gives CASSPPGNTIYF.

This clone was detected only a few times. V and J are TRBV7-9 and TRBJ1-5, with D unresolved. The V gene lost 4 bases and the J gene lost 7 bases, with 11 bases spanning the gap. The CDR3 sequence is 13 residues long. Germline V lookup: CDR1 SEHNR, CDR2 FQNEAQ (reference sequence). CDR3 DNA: TGTGCCAGCAGCTCCTCCCTGGGCCAGCCCCAGCATTTT. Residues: CASSSSLGQPQHF.

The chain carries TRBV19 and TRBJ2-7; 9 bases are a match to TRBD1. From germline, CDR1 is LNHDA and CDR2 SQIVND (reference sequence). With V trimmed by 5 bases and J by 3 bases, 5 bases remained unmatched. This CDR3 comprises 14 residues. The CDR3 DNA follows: TGTGCCAGTAGTCCCGGGACAGGGATCTACGAGCAGTACTTC. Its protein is CASSPGTGIYEQYF.

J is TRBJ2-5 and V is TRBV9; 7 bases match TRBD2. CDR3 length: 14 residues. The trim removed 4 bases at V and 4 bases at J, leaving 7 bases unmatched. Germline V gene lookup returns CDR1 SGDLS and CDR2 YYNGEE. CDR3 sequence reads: CASSWEGEGETQYF. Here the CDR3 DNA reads TGTGCCAGCAGCTGGGAGGGAGAGGGAGAGACCCAGTACTTC.

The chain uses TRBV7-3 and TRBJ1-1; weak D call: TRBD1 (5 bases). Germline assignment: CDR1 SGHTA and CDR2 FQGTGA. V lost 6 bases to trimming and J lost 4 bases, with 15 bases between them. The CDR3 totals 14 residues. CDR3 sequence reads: CASSPEGPGTEAFF. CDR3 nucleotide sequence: TGTGCCAGCAGTCCGGAGGGGCCTGGCACTGAAGCTTTCTTT.

The CDR3 bases are TGCGCCAGCAGCTTAACCCCAGGGCAGAACTATGGCTACACCTTC. Translating gives CASSLTPGQNYGYTF. The rearrangement uses TRBV5-1 and TRBJ1-2; a possible D gene is TRBD1 (5 bases). Trimming pared 2 bases from V and 2 bases from J, leaving 13 bases between. CDR3 length equals 15 residues. Germline V lookup: CDR1 SGHRS, CDR2 YFSETQ.

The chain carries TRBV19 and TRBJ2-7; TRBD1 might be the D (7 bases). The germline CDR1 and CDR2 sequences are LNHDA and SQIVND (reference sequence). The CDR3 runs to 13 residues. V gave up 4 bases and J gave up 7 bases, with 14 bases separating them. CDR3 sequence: CASSKVRGDEQYF. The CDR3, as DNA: TGTGCCAGTAGTAAGGTCAGGGGGGATGAGCAGTACTTC.

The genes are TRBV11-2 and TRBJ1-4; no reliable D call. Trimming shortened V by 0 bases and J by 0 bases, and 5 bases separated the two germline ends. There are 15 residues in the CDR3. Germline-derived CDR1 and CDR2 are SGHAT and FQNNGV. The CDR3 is CASSLESSTNEKLFF. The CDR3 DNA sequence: TGTGCCAGCAGCTTAGAGTCTTCAACTAATGAAAAACTGTTTTTT.

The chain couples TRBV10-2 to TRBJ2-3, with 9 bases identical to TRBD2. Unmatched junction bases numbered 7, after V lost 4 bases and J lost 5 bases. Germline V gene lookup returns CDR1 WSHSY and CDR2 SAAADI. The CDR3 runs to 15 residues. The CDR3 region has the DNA TGCGCCAGCAGTGTTGCGGGGGGGCTCGGAGATACGCAGTATTTT. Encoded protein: CASSVAGGLGDTQYF.

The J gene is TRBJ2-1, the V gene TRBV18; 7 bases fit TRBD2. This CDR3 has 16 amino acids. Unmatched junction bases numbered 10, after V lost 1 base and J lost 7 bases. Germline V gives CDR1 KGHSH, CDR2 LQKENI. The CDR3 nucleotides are TGTGCCAGCTCACCACAAGCAGCGGGAACGGGGAATGAGCAGTTCTTC. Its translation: CASSPQAAGTGNEQFF. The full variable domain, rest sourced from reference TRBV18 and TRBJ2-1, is NAGVMQNPRHLVRRRGQEARLRCSPMKGHSHVYWYRQLPEEGLKFMVYLQKENIIDESGMPKERFSAEFPKEGPSILRIQQVVRGDSAAYFCASSPQAAGTGNEQFFGPGTRLTVL.

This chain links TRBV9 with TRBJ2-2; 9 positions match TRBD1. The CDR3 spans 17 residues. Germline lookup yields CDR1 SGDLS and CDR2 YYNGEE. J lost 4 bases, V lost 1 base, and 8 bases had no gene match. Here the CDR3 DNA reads TGTGCCAGCAGCGTATACAGGACAGGGGTCGGCACCGGGGAGCTGTTTTTT. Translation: CASSVYRTGVGTGELFF.

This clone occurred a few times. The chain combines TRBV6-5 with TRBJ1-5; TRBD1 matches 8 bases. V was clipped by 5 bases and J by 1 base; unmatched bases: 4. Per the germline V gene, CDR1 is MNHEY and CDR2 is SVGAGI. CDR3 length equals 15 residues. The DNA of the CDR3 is TGTGCCAGCAGTCTGGACAGGGCCAGCAATCAGCCCCAGCATTTT. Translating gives CASSLDRASNQPQHF.

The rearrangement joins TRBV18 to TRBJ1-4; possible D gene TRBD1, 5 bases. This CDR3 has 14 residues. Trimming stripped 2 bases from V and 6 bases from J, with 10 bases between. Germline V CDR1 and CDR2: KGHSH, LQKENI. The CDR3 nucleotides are TGTGCCAGCTCACCAGGGGCGACTTATGAAAAACTGTTTTTT. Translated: CASSPGATYEKLFF.

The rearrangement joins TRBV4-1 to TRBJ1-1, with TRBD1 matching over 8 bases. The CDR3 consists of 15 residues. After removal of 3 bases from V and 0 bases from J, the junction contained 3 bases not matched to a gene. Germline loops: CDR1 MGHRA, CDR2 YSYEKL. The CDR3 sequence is CASSHRQGMNTEAFF. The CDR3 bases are TGCGCCAGCAGCCATCGACAGGGGATGAACACTGAAGCTTTCTTT.

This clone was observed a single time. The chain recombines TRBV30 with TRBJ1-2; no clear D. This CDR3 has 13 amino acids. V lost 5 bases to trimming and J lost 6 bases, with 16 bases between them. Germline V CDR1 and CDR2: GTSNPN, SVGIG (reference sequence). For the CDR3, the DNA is TGTGCCTGGGGTGAGCGGGCGCCTCATGGCTACACCTTC. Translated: CAWGERAPHGYTF.

The CDR3, as DNA: TGTGCCACCCGAAAAGGGACAGGGGGCTACGGCTACACCTTC. Residues: CATRKGTGGYGYTF. The V call is TRBV6-5, the J call TRBJ1-2; 12 bases match TRBD1. Trimming removed 10 bases from V and 8 bases from J; junction bases left unmatched: 11. The germline V gene encodes CDR1 MNHEY and CDR2 SVGAGI. The CDR3 is 14 amino acids.

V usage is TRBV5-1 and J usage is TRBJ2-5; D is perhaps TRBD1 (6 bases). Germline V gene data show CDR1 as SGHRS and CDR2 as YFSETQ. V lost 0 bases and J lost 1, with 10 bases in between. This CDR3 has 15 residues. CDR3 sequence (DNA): TGCGCCAGCAGCTTGGTAGGGGGAATCCAAGAGACCCAGTACTTC. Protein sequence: CASSLVGGIQETQYF.

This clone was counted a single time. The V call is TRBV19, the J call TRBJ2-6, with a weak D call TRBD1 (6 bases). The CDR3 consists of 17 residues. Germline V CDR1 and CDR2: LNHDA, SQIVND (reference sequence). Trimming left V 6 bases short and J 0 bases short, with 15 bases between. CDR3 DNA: TGTGCCAGTAGCCCCACCCGACAGGACTCTGGGGCCAACGTCCTGACTTTC. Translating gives CASSPTRQDSGANVLTF.

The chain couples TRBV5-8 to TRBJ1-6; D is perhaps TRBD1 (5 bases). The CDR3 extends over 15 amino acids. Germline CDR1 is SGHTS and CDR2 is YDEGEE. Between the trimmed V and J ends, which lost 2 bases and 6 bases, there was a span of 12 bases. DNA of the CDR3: TGTGCCAGCAGCTTTCGGGCAGGGCCTAATTCACCCCTCCACTTT. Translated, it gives CASSFRAGPNSPLHF. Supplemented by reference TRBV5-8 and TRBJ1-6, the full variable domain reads EAGVTQSPTHLIKTRGQQATLRCSPISGHTSVYWYQQALGLGLQFLLWYDEGEERNRGNFPPRFSGRQFPNYSSELNVNALELEDSALYLCASSFRAGPNSPLHFGNGTRLTVT.

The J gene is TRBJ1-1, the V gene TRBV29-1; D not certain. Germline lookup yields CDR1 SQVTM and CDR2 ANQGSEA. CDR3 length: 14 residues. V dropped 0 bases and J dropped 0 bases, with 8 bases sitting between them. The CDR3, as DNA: TGCAGCGTTGAAGATCTTAGCATGAACACTGAAGCTTTCTTT. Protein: CSVEDLSMNTEAFF.

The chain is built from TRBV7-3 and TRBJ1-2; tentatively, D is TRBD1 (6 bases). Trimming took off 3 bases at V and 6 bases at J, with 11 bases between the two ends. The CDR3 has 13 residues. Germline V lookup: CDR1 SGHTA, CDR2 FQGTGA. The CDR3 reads CASSFTQGDGYTF. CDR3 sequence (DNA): TGTGCCAGCAGCTTCACACAGGGTGATGGCTACACCTTC.